One TCR beta chain is described in this entry. Its antigen is currently not known. The record has no base qualities; no much larger clone is one base away. The data are from a study of control samples from healthy donors and cancer patients (dated by TCRdb to the early 2020s). The library relied on the immunoSEQ multiplex PCR assay. TCRdb's version of the immuneACCESS table is confined to in-frame rearrangements and falls short of the full clone set. An unresolved V gene accounts for under half of the shortfall where checked; the remainder is of unknown origin. The sample table records roughly 23,000 clones; 75% to 85% of these occur just once. The ten largest clones represent under 35% of the sample. The cysteine opens and the phenylalanine closes a CDR3 of 16 amino acids. Only the CDR3 portion is preserved as DNA: 48 bases, with reading frame beginning at the first base. From the germline V gene, CDR1 is SGHNT and CDR2 is YENEEA. The germline V and J ends show losses of 1 base and 4 bases respectively, and no gene match explains 5 bases of the junction.

The chain uses TRBV11-3 and TRBJ2-3, and 10 junctional nucleotides match TRBD2. This TCR was recovered from a man between 60 and 75 years old with head and neck cancer. Sequenced sample: PBMCs. The base sequence is TGTGCCAGCAGCTTAGGATCAGCGGGAGGGTCAGATACGCAGTATTTT. This yields the protein CASSLGSAGGSDTQYF.